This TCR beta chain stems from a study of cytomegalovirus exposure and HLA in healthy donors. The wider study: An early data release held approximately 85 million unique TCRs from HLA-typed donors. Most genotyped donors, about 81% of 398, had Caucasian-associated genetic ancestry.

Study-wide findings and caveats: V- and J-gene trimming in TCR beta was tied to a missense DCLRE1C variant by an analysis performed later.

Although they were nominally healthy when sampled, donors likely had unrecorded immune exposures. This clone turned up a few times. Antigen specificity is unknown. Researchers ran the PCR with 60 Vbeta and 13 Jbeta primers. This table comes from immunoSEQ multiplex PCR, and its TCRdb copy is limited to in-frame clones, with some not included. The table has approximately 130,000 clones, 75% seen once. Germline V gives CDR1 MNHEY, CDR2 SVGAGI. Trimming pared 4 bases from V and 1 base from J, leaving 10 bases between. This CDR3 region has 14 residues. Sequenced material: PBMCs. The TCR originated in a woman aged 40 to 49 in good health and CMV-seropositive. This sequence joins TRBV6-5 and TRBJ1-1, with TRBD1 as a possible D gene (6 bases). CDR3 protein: CASSLQGWNTEAFF. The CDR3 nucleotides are TGTGCCAGCAGTTTACAGGGTTGGAACACTGAAGCTTTCTTT.